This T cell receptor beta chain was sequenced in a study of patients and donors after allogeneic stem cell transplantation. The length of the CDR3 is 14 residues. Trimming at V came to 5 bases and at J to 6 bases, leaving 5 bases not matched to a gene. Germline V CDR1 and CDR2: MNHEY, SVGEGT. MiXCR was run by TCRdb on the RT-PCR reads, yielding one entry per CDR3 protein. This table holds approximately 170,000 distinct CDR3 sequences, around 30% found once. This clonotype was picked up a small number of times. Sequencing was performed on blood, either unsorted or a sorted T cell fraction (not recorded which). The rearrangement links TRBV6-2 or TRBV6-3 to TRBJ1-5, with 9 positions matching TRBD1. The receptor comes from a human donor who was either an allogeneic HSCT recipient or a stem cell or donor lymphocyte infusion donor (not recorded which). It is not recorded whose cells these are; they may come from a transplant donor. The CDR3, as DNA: TGTGCCAGCAGTCACGGGACAGGGCTTCAGCCCCAGCATTTT. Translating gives CASSHGTGLQPQHF.